The 5 T cell receptor beta chains reported below all come from one sample, sequenced in a study of cytomegalovirus exposure and HLA in healthy donors. Primers: 60 Vbeta forward and 13 Jbeta reverse. TCRdb's copy holds only in-frame clones and misses some; the assay was immunoSEQ multiplex PCR. The sample holds 150,000 or so clones; over 60% are singletons and the top ten take around an eighth. The sequencing input was PBMCs. These receptors were collected from a man aged 50 to 60 in good health and CMV-seropositive.

This chain joins TRBV7-2 and TRBJ2-2, with 8 nucleotides matching TRBD2. This CDR3 has 16 amino acids. Germline values: CDR1 SGHTA, CDR2 FQGNSA. V lost 2 bases, J lost 6 bases, and 8 bases stayed unmatched. This chain's CDR3 is CASSLFGTSLAGELFF. CDR3 in DNA: TGTGCCAGCAGCTTATTTGGGACTAGTTTGGCCGGGGAGCTGTTTTTT.

V gene TRBV11-2 combines with J gene TRBJ2-2, with unresolved D. Germline loops: CDR1 SGHAT, CDR2 FQNNGV. The V gene lost 7 bases and the J gene lost 3 bases, with 6 bases spanning the gap. CDR3 length equals 12 residues. CDR3 region: CASIRDTGELFF. The CDR3 DNA sequence: TGTGCCAGCATACGAGACACCGGGGAGCTGTTTTTT.

The rearrangement uses TRBV6-1 and TRBJ1-2; 7 bases agree with TRBD1. J gave up 2 bases and V 5 bases, and 2 bases lay outside the gene matches. The germline CDR1 and CDR2 sequences are MNHNS and SASEGT. This CDR3 is built from 13 residues. In DNA form, the CDR3 reads TGTGCCAGCAGTCTGACAGGGAACTATGGCTACACCTTC. Translating gives CASSLTGNYGYTF.

The sample holds a few counts of this clone. The chain employs TRBV6-4 and TRBJ2-3; D is unclear. The CDR3 is made up of 15 amino acids. V dropped 2 bases and J dropped 0 bases, with 9 bases sitting between them. CDR1 is MRHNA, CDR2 SNTAGT, per germline. The CDR3 DNA reads TGTGCCAGCAGTGACGAGGCCCTTAGCACAGATACGCAGTATTTT. This encodes CASSDEALSTDTQYF.

The J gene is TRBJ2-5, the V gene TRBV5-1; 7 nucleotides align to TRBD2. Losses at the gene ends were 2 bases for V and 1 base for J; bases not matched to a gene: 11. From germline, CDR1 is SGHRS and CDR2 YFSETQ. The CDR3 runs 17 residues. The CDR3 reads CASSFWGGGISQETQYF. In DNA form, the CDR3 reads TGCGCCAGCAGCTTTTGGGGCGGGGGAATTAGCCAAGAGACCCAGTACTTC. The full variable domain, completed using reference TRBV5-1 and TRBJ2-5, is KAGVTQTPRYLIKTRGQQVTLSCSPISGHRSVSWYQQTPGQGLQFLFEYFSETQRNKGNFPGRFSGRQFSNSRSEMNVSTLELGDSALYLCASSFWGGGISQETQYFGPGTRLLVL.